This T cell receptor (beta chain) was identified during a study of T cells after yellow fever vaccination. Overall study results and limits: Relatively few clonotypes were ones that appeared in both CD4 and CD8 compartments.

TCR cDNA was made by 5'RACE template switching, adding a universal primer site and UMIs. TCRdb passed the 5' RACE reads through MiXCR, listing each CDR3 protein once. The table records about 340,000 distinct CDR3 sequences, under 5% of them present only once. Ten or more counts support this clonotype. Its antigen is unidentified. Trimming at V came to 4 bases and at J to 7 bases, leaving 13 bases not matched to a gene. CDR3 length: 16 amino acids. Germline CDR1 is MGHRA and CDR2 is YSYEKL. The clonotype originates from a man in his late teens or twenties who received the YFV17D yellow fever vaccine. The sequences come from PBMCs, collected 5 days after the yellow fever booster vaccination. V usage is TRBV4-1 and J usage is TRBJ1-5; TRBD1 matches 7 bases. For the CDR3, the DNA is TGCGCCAGCAGCCGGACATTAGGGGGCTACGAACAGCCCCAGCATTTT. It codes for CASSRTLGGYEQPQHF.